This record covers a single T cell receptor beta chain. This specimen belongs to a study of T cell changes during pregnancy in multiple sclerosis. Germline assignment: CDR1 SGHDT and CDR2 YYEEEE. Deletions cut 3 bases from V and 0 bases from J, with 6 bases between. This CDR3 is 13 amino acids long. Clones were sequenced by immunoSEQ multiplex PCR, and TCRdb holds only the in-frame ones, with some missing. The sample lists 30,000 to 45,000 clones; roughly 91% were seen once. The gene calls are TRBV5-6 and TRBJ1-1; D unresolved. This TCR came from a female donor in good health, enrolled as a control in a pregnancy study. Here the sequenced sample was CD4+ T cells from peripheral blood mononuclear cells, taken in the second trimester of pregnancy. The CDR3 nucleotides are TGTGCCAGCAGCTCCTTTTTGAACACTGAAGCTTTCTTT. Protein sequence: CASSSFLNTEAFF.